One sample yielded the 17 T cell receptor beta chains listed below, sequenced in a study of blood T cell repertoires in COVID-19. The data were produced by immunoSEQ multiplex PCR, yet TCRdb's version contains in-frame clones alone and is incomplete. The sample lists 62,000 or so clones; approximately 89% were seen once. Input material: peripheral blood. These receptors all come from a middle-aged man with active COVID-19.

The V call is TRBV10-2, the J call TRBJ1-6, with 8 bases fitting TRBD1. CDR1 WSHSY and CDR2 SAAADI come from the germline V gene. The CDR3 runs to 13 residues. With 7 bases clipped from V and 7 bases from J, the junction kept 3 bases outside the gene matches. This CDR3 reads CASTWTGNSPLHF. The CDR3 coding sequence is TGCGCCAGCACCTGGACAGGGAATTCACCCCTCCACTTT.

This chain joins TRBV9 and TRBJ2-7; unclear D gene. The ends were cut back, 0 bases at V and 1 base at J, with 11 bases in the middle. Germline V gene data show CDR1 as SGDLS and CDR2 as YYNGEE. The CDR3 spans 15 residues. CDR3 coding DNA: TGTGCCAGCAGCGTAGGGGCAGGATCTTCCTACGAGCAGTACTTC. Its protein product is CASSVGAGSSYEQYF.

About this clone itself: The sample contains more than one DNA sequence encoding this CDR3. V is TRBV7-8 and J is TRBJ1-5, with a tentative D call TRBD1 (6 bases). In germline, CDR1 is SGHVS, CDR2 FQNEAQ. V lost 6 bases to trimming and J lost 1 base, with 10 bases between them. This CDR3 region has 14 residues. CDR3 sequence: CASRLGASNQPQHF. CDR3 coding DNA: TGTGCCAGCAGGTTGGGGGCAAGCAATCAGCCCCAGCATTTT.

The rearrangement uses TRBV9 and TRBJ1-5; TRBD1 might be the D (5 bases). Germline-derived CDR1 and CDR2 are SGDLS and YYNGEE. This CDR3 is 12 amino acids long. The CDR3 DNA follows: TGTGCGGGGCCCTGGAGCAATCAGCCCCAGCATTTT. Translated: CAGPWSNQPQHF.

The chain employs TRBV27 and TRBJ1-5; 7 bases fit TRBD1. CDR1 is MNHEY and CDR2 is SMNVEV in the germline V gene (reference sequence). V was pared by 8 bases and J by 4 bases, with 5 bases of the junction left unmatched. This CDR3 has 13 residues. This CDR3 reads CASARQGNQPQHF. The CDR3 coding sequence is TGTGCCAGCGCCAGACAGGGTAATCAGCCCCAGCATTTT.

The CDR3 sequence: CAWGQAKRRELFF. Written as DNA, the CDR3 is TGTGCCTGGGGACAGGCTAAAAGGAGGGAGCTGTTTTTT. V and J are TRBV30 and TRBJ2-2, with 7 positions matching TRBD1. Unmatched junction bases numbered 9, after V lost 5 bases and J lost 9 bases. Germline CDR1 reads GTSNPN; CDR2 reads SVGIG (reference sequence). This CDR3 comprises 13 residues.

The chain is built from TRBV6-2 or TRBV6-3 and TRBJ1-5; D unresolved. The CDR3 runs to 16 residues. The ends were cut back, 2 bases at V and 5 bases at J, with 16 bases in the middle. The V gene's germline CDR1 is MNHEY and CDR2 SVGEGT. The CDR3 DNA follows: TGTGCCAGCAGTTACCTTCCAGATGTTCGCCATCAGCCCCAGCATTTT. Translated, it gives CASSYLPDVRHQPQHF.

The chain couples TRBV6-2 or TRBV6-3 to TRBJ1-1; a possible D gene is TRBD1 (6 bases). V was pared by 6 bases and J by 1 base, with 18 bases between. CDR1 MNHEY and CDR2 SVGEGT come from the germline V gene. The CDR3 loop spans 16 amino acids. The CDR3 DNA follows: TGTGCCAGCAGCCCTCGGGACACACTAAGGAACACTGAAGCTTTCTTT. Encoded protein: CASSPRDTLRNTEAFF.

The chain couples TRBV2 to TRBJ1-2; 7 bases fit TRBD1. Germline assignment: CDR1 SNHLY and CDR2 FYNNEI. The CDR3 is made up of 13 amino acids. Trimming at V came to 6 bases and at J to 4 bases, leaving 5 bases not matched to a gene. CDR3 loop: CASRTGTLYGYTF. The CDR3 coding sequence is TGTGCCAGCAGGACAGGGACCCTCTATGGCTACACCTTC.

J is TRBJ1-3 and V is TRBV15, with unresolved D. With 1 base removed from V and 9 bases from J, the gap between germline ends came to 13 bases. The CDR3 contains 14 residues. In germline, CDR1 is LNHNV, CDR2 YYDKDF (reference sequence). CDR3 loop: CATSRGVPAVTIYF. As DNA, the CDR3 is TGTGCCACCAGCAGAGGAGTCCCTGCGGTCACCATATATTTT.

The chain combines TRBV5-1 with TRBJ2-2; no clear D gene. The CDR3 extends over 13 amino acids. The V end was cut by 6 bases, the J end by 0 bases, with 6 bases between. Germline CDR1 SGHRS, CDR2 YFSETQ. The CDR3: CASISSNTGELFF. In DNA, the CDR3 is TGCGCCAGCATTAGCTCGAACACCGGGGAGCTGTTTTTT. Drawing the rest from reference TRBV5-1 and TRBJ2-2, the complete variable domain is KAGVTQTPRYLIKTRGQQVTLSCSPISGHRSVSWYQQTPGQGLQFLFEYFSETQRNKGNFPGRFSGRQFSNSRSEMNVSTLELGDSALYLCASISSNTGELFFGEGSRLTVL.

The V call is TRBV3-1 (or the pseudogene TRBV3-2), the J call TRBJ2-7, with a tentative D call TRBD2 (6 bases). The CDR3 is 15 residues long. CDR1 and CDR2 (germline): LGHDT, YNNKEL (reference sequence). V shed 0 bases and J shed 2 bases, with 11 bases lying between them. The CDR3 DNA reads as TGTGCCAGCAGCCAAGACGGAGGGGCCCCCTACGAGCAGTACTTC. Its protein product is CASSQDGGAPYEQYF.

The chain carries TRBV18 and TRBJ2-7; 9 nucleotides line up with TRBD1. CDR3 length: 15 amino acids. Germline values: CDR1 KGHSH, CDR2 LQKENI. V lost 6 bases to trimming and J lost 1 base; unmatched junction nucleotides: 7. The CDR3 is CASSRGQGGSYEQYF. The CDR3 DNA reads as TGTGCCAGCTCCCGGGGACAGGGTGGATCCTACGAGCAGTACTTC.

The J gene is TRBJ1-5, the V gene TRBV5-6; 8 bases fit TRBD1. CDR1 is SGHDT, CDR2 YYEEEE, per germline. The CDR3 length is 14 residues. The J segment lost 6 bases and the V segment lost 1 base, leaving 3 bases of the junction unmatched. The CDR3 DNA follows: TGTGCCAGCAGCTTGTATACAGGGGGTCAGCCCCAGCATTTT. Residues: CASSLYTGGQPQHF.

The rearrangement links TRBV7-2 to TRBJ2-1, with D possibly matching TRBD1 (5 bases). CDR1 and CDR2 from the germline V gene are SGHTA and FQGNSA. This CDR3 spans 12 amino acids. V was pared by 4 bases and J by 10 bases, with 11 bases between. CDR3 in DNA: TGTGCCAGCAGCTCAGGGTCCACGGAGCAGTTCTTC. Translated, it gives CASSSGSTEQFF.

The V gene is TRBV2, the J gene TRBJ1-5; no reliable D call. Germline V lookup: CDR1 SNHLY, CDR2 FYNNEI. The CDR3 runs 17 residues. The V end lost 4 bases, the J end lost 9 bases, and 25 bases lay between the germline ends. This CDR3 reads CASSGFTPDRRGRPQHF. CDR3 DNA sequence: TGTGCCAGCAGTGGGTTCACCCCAGACCGGCGCGGGCGGCCCCAGCATTTT.

J is TRBJ1-2 and V is TRBV30; TRBD1 matches at 8 bases. V was clipped by 0 bases and J by 8 bases; unmatched bases: 8. This CDR3 has 14 amino acids. Germline V gene sequence: CDR1 GTSNPN, CDR2 SVGIG (reference sequence). CDR3 amino acids: CAWSVTQGAEGYTF. The CDR3 DNA is TGTGCCTGGAGTGTCACCCAGGGGGCAGAGGGCTACACCTTC. The full variable domain, its missing parts supplied by reference TRBV30 and TRBJ1-2, is SQTIHQWPATLVQPVGSPLSLECTVEGTSNPNLYWYRQAAGRGLQLLFYSVGIGQISSEVPQNLSASRPQDRQFILSSKKLLLSDSGFYLCAWSVTQGAEGYTFGSGTRLTVV.